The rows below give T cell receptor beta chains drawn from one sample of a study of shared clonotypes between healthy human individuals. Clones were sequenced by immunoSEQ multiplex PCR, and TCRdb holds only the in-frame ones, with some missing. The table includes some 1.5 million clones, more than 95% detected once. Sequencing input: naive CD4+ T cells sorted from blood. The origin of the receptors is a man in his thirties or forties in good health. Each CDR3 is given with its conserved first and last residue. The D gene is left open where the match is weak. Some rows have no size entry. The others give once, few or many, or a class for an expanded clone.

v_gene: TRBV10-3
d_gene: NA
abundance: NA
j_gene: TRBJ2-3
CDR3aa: CAISGRRPDTQYF
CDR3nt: TGTGCCATCAGTGGGAGGAGGCCAGATACGCAGTATTTT

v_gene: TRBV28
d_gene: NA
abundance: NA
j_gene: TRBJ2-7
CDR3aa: CASRTLTYEQYF
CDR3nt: TGTGCCTCAAGGACTTTGACCTACGAGCAGTACTTC

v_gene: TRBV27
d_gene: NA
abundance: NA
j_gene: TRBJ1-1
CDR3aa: CASSRINTEAFF
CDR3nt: TGTGCCAGCAGTCGCATCAACACTGAAGCTTTCTTT

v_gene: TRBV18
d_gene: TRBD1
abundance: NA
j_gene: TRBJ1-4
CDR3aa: CASSHWTGGTNEKLFF
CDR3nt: TGTGCCAGCTCACACTGGACAGGGGGCACTAATGAAAAACTGTTTTTT

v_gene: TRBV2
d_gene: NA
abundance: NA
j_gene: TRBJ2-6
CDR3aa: CASSAAPGANVLTF
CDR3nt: TGTGCCAGCAGTGCTGCGCCCGGGGCCAACGTCCTGACTTTC

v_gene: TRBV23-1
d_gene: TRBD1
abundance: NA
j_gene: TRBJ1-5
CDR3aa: CASRRQGNQPQHF
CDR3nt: TGCGCCAGCCGAAGACAGGGGAATCAGCCCCAGCATTTT

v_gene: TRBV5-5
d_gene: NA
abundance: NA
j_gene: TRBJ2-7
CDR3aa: CASSLWGRTYEQYF
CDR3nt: TGTGCCAGCAGCTTGTGGGGGCGCACGTACGAGCAGTACTTC

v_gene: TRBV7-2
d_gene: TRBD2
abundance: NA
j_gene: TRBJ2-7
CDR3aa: CASSVSGRDNEQYF
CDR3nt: TGTGCCAGCAGCGTTAGCGGGAGGGACAACGAGCAGTACTTC

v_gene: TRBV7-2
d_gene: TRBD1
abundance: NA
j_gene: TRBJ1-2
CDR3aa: CASSRKGQALYGYTF
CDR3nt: TGTGCCAGCAGCCGAAAAGGACAGGCCTTGTATGGCTACACCTTC

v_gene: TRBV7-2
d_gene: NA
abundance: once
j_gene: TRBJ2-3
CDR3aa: CASSAYPGPGASDTQYF
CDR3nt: TGTGCCAGCAGCGCGTATCCGGGGCCAGGGGCATCAGATACGCAGTATTTT

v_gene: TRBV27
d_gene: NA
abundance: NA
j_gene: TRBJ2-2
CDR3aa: CASSSRPAAANTGELFF
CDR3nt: TGTGCCAGCAGTTCCCGCCCAGCGGCCGCGAACACCGGGGAGCTGTTTTTT

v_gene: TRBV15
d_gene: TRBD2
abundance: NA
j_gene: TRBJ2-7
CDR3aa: CATSRRTSGSYEQYF
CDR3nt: TGTGCCACCAGCAGAAGGACTAGCGGATCCTACGAGCAGTACTTC

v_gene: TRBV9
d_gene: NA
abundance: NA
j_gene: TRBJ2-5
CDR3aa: CASSVWGEGVQETQYF
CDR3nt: TGTGCCAGCAGCGTATGGGGGGAGGGGGTCCAAGAGACCCAGTACTTC

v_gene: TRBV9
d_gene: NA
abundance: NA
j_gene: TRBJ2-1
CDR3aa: CASSPDSPQSYNEQFF
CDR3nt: TGTGCCAGCAGCCCAGACAGCCCCCAGTCCTACAATGAGCAGTTCTTC

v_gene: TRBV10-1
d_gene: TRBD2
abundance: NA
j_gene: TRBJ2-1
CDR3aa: CASSSSGSGEQFF
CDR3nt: TGCGCCAGCAGTTCTAGCGGGAGCGGTGAGCAGTTCTTC

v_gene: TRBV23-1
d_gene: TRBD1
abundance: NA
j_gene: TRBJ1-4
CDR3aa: CASIGGGEKLFF
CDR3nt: TGCGCCAGCATAGGGGGCGGTGAAAAACTGTTTTTT

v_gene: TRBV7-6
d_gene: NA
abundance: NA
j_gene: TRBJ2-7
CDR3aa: CASSEADGQDYEQYF
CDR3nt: TGTGCCAGCAGCGAGGCTGACGGACAAGACTACGAGCAGTACTTC

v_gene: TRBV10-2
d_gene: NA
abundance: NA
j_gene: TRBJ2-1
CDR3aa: CASSPGTFRESMNEQFF
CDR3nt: TGCGCCAGCAGCCCCGGGACTTTCCGGGAGAGTATGAATGAGCAGTTCTTC

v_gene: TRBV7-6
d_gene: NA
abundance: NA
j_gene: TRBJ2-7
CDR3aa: CASSPAAAQDTYEQYF
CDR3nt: TGTGCCAGCAGCCCCGCGGCCGCCCAGGACACCTACGAGCAGTACTTC

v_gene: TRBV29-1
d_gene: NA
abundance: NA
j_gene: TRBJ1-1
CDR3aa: CSAWTAASPEAFF
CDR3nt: TGCAGCGCCTGGACAGCGGCGAGCCCTGAAGCTTTCTTT

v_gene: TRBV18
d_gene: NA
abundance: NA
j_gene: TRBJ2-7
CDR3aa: CASSPFSGTRSVEQYF
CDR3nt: TGTGCCAGCTCACCATTTTCCGGGACACGGAGTGTTGAGCAGTACTTC

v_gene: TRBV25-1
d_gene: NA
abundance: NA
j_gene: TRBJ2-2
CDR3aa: CASSAASEWTGELFF
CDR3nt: TGTGCCAGCAGCGCGGCCTCAGAGTGGACTGGGGAGCTGTTTTTT

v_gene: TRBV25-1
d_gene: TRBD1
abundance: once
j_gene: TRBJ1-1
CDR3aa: CASSLGRGQDTEAFF
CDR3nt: TGTGCCAGCAGTTTGGGGAGGGGGCAGGACACTGAAGCTTTCTTT

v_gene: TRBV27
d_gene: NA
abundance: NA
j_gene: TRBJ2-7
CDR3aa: CASSYNGQTSYEQYF
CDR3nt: TGTGCCAGCAGCTACAATGGCCAGACATCCTACGAGCAGTACTTC

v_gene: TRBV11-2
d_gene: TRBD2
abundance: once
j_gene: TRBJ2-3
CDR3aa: CASRISGRFGDTQYF
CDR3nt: TGTGCCAGCAGAATTAGCGGGAGGTTTGGAGATACGCAGTATTTT

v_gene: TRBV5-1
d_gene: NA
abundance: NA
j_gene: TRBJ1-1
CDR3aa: CASSTGIGGGEVAEAFF
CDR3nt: TGCGCCAGCAGCACCGGCATAGGGGGTGGAGAGGTGGCTGAAGCTTTCTTT

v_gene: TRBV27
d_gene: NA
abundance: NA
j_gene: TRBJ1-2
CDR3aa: CASSPPTGGGIYGYTF
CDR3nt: TGTGCCAGCAGTCCTCCGACAGGAGGTGGAATCTATGGCTACACCTTC

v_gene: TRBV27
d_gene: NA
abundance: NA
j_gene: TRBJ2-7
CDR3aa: CASSYTGEYEQYF
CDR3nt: TGTGCCAGCAGTTATACGGGGGAGTACGAGCAGTACTTC

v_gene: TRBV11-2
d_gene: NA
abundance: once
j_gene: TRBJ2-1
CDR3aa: CASSLKRRGNEQFF
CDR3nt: TGTGCCAGCAGCCTGAAACGGAGGGGGAATGAGCAGTTCTTC

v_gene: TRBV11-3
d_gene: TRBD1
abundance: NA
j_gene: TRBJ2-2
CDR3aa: CASRDRVTGELFF
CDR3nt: TGTGCCAGCAGAGACAGGGTCACCGGGGAGCTGTTTTTT

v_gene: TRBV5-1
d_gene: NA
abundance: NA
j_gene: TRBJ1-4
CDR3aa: CASSLNRDEKLFF
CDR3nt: TGCGCCAGCAGCTTGAACAGGGATGAAAAACTGTTTTTT

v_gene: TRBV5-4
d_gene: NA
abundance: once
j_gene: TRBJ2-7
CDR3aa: CASSSGGSSGSYEQYF
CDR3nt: TGTGCCAGCAGCTCTGGGGGCTCTAGCGGATCCTACGAGCAGTACTTC

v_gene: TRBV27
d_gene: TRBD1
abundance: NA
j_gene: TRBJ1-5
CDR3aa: CASSPGTGSNQPQHF
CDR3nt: TGTGCCAGCAGTCCCGGGACAGGGAGCAATCAGCCCCAGCATTTT

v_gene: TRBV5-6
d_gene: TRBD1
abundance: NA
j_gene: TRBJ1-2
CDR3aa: CASSVLDRPVGGYTF
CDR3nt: TGTGCCAGCAGCGTACTGGACAGGCCCGTTGGAGGCTACACCTTC

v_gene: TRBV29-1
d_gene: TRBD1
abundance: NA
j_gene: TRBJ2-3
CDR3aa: CSVSRGIGDTQYF
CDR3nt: TGCAGCGTGAGCAGGGGGATAGGGGATACGCAGTATTTT

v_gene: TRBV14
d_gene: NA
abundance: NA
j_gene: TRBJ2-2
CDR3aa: CASSQAALGGELFF
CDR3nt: TGTGCCAGCAGCCAAGCCGCCTTAGGGGGGGAGCTGTTTTTT

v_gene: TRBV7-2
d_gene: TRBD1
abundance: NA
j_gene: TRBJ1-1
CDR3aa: CASSRDRGRGWAAEAFF
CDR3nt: TGTGCCAGCAGCCGGGACAGGGGAAGGGGCTGGGCGGCTGAAGCTTTCTTT

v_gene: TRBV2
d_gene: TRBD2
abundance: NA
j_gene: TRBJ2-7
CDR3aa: CASRPLAGGEHEQYF
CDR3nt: TGTGCCAGCCGGCCACTAGCGGGAGGGGAACACGAGCAGTACTTC

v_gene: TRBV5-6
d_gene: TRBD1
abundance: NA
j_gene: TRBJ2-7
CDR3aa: CASSFALGTVYEQYF
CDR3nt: TGTGCCAGCAGCTTCGCCCTAGGGACAGTCTACGAGCAGTACTTC

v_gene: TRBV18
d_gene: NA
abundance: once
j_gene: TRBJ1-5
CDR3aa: CASSPRRTDGNQPQHF
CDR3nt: TGTGCCAGCTCACCACGACGGACAGATGGCAATCAGCCCCAGCATTTT

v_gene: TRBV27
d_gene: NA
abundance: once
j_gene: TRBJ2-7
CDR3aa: CASSPKFQTFYEQYF
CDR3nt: TGTGCCAGCAGCCCCAAGTTCCAGACCTTCTACGAGCAGTACTTC

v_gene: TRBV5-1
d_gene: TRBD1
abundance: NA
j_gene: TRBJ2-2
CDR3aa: CASRTMAGGVAGELFF
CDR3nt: TGCGCCAGCAGAACGATGGCAGGGGGAGTCGCCGGGGAGCTGTTTTTT

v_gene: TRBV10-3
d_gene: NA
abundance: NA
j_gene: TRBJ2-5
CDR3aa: CAISERVETQYF
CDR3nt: TGTGCCATCAGTGAGAGGGTAGAGACCCAGTACTTC

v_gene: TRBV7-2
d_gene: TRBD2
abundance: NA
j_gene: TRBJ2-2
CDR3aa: CASSRGGTGELFF
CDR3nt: TGTGCCAGCAGTCGCGGGGGTACCGGGGAGCTGTTTTTT

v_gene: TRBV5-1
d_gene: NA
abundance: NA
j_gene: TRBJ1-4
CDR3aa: CASSAGTTTNEKLFF
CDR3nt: TGCGCCAGCAGCGCGGGGACGACAACTAATGAAAAACTGTTTTTT

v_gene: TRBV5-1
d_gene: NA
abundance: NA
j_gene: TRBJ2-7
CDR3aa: CASSPGLLPASYEQYF
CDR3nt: TGCGCCAGCAGCCCGGGACTCCTTCCCGCCTCCTACGAGCAGTACTTC

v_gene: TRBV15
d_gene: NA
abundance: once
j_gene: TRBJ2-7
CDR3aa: CATSRAGRQYF
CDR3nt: TGTGCCACCAGCAGAGCCGGACGGCAGTACTTC

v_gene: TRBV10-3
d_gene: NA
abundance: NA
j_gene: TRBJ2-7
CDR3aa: CAIRDQSSYEQYF
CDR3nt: TGTGCCATCAGGGACCAGAGCTCCTACGAGCAGTACTTC

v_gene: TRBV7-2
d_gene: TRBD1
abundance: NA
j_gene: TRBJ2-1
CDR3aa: CASSWTGTGSYNEQFF
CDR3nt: TGTGCCAGCAGCTGGACCGGGACAGGGTCTTACAATGAGCAGTTCTTC